These 19 T cell receptor beta chains were all obtained from the same sample, sequenced in a study of cytomegalovirus exposure and HLA in healthy donors. The PCR used 60 Vbeta and 13 Jbeta primers. Assay used: immunoSEQ multiplex PCR; TCRdb lists only in-frame clones, some missing. This sample's clone table lists 60,000 to 75,000 clones. Sequenced material: PBMCs. Receptors were obtained from a female donor in good health and CMV-seropositive.

CDR3 protein: CASSQDPGQNYGYTF. Here the CDR3 DNA reads TGCGCCAGCAGCCAAGATCCGGGACAGAACTATGGCTACACCTTC. The chain is built from TRBV4-1 and TRBJ1-2, with 7 nucleotides matching TRBD1. The CDR3 runs to 15 residues. V shed 0 bases and J 2 bases; nucleotides not matched to a gene: 3. CDR1 is MGHRA and CDR2 is YSYEKL in the germline V gene.

This chain joins TRBV6-1 and TRBJ1-1; unclear D gene. V was pared by 8 bases and J by 5 bases, with 15 bases between. The CDR3 sequence is 13 residues long. Germline V gene data show CDR1 as MNHNS and CDR2 as SASEGT. The CDR3 is CASRRDSGTEAFF. The CDR3 DNA follows: TGTGCCAGCCGCCGAGACTCTGGTACTGAAGCTTTCTTT.

The V gene is TRBV28, the J gene TRBJ1-1; perhaps TRBD1 as D (6 bases). The CDR3 spans 14 residues. CDR1 and CDR2 from the germline V gene are MDHEN and SYDVKM. V lost 10 bases and J 2 bases, leaving 17 bases between the germline ends. This CDR3 reads CATQGYRVNTEAFF. The DNA for the CDR3 is TGTGCCACCCAAGGGTACAGGGTTAACACTGAAGCTTTCTTT. Full variable domain (rest looked up from reference TRBV28 and TRBJ1-1): DVKVTQSSRYLVKRTGEKVFLECVQDMDHENMFWYRQDPGLGLRLIYFSYDVKMKEKGDIPEGYSVSREKKERFSLILESASTNQTSMYLCATQGYRVNTEAFFGQGTRLTVV.

V gene TRBV5-1 combines with J gene TRBJ2-2, with 12 bases fitting TRBD2. V was pared by 5 bases and J by 4 bases, with 3 bases of the junction left unmatched. The germline V gene encodes CDR1 SGHRS and CDR2 YFSETQ. The CDR3 contains 15 residues. The CDR3: CASRKTSGSTGELFF. DNA for the CDR3: TGCGCCAGCAGAAAGACTAGCGGGAGCACCGGGGAGCTGTTTTTT.

The J gene is TRBJ2-2, the V gene TRBV6-5; D perhaps matches TRBD2 (5 bases). The length of the CDR3 is 14 residues. V dropped 0 bases and J dropped 7 bases, with 9 bases sitting between them. CDR1 MNHEY and CDR2 SVGAGI come from the germline V gene. CDR3 bases: TGTGCCAGCAGTTACTCGACCGCGGGCGGGGAGCTGTTTTTT. Translation: CASSYSTAGGELFF.

The genes are TRBV10-2 and TRBJ2-2, with D possibly matching TRBD2 (5 bases). With 4 bases removed from V and 0 bases from J, the gap between germline ends came to 12 bases. The CDR3 totals 16 residues. The V gene's germline CDR1 is WSHSY and CDR2 SAAADI. The CDR3 DNA is TGCGCCAGCAGTGGGCTCGGCGGGCCGAACACCGGGGAGCTGTTTTTT. This codes for CASSGLGGPNTGELFF.

This chain links TRBV18 with TRBJ1-5; D unresolved. CDR3 length: 14 amino acids. Germline assignment: CDR1 KGHSH and CDR2 LQKENI. Trimming left V 2 bases short and J 4 bases short, with 9 bases between. CDR3: CASSPSVRNQPQHF. The CDR3, as DNA: TGTGCCAGCTCACCATCGGTCCGGAATCAGCCCCAGCATTTT.

This rearrangement joins TRBV4-1 to TRBJ2-7, with 9 bases lining up with TRBD1. CDR1 MGHRA and CDR2 YSYEKL come from the germline V gene. V shed 4 bases and J 5 bases; nucleotides not matched to a gene: 9. The CDR3 length is 15 residues. The CDR3 bases are TGCGCCAGCAGCCCGACAGGGGGACTCGTCCACGAGCAGTACTTC. It codes for CASSPTGGLVHEQYF.

V usage is TRBV7-9 and J usage is TRBJ2-1, with D perhaps matching TRBD2 (5 bases). CDR1 SEHNR and CDR2 FQNEAQ come from the germline V gene (reference sequence). The CDR3 spans 15 residues. V lost 3 bases and J lost 0, with 9 bases in between. CDR3 in DNA: TGTGCCAGCAGCTTTAGCGCCGACTCCTACAATGAGCAGTTCTTC. It yields the protein CASSFSADSYNEQFF.

V is TRBV21-1 and J is TRBJ1-2; no check of the table's D call, TRBD1, against the DNA was made. TRBV21-1 constitutes a pseudogene. The CDR3 runs 14 residues. The CDR3 reads CASSTPGQGPGYTF. As DNA, the CDR3 is TGTGCCAGCAGCACCCCGGGACAGGGACCTGGCTACACCTTC.

The V call is TRBV6-5, the J call TRBJ1-2; D is unclear. Trimming shortened V by 2 bases and J by 1 base, and 8 bases separated the two germline ends. Germline V CDR1 and CDR2: MNHEY, SVGAGI. This CDR3 has 14 amino acids. This CDR3 is CASSYGQDNYGYTF. The CDR3 DNA sequence: TGTGCCAGCAGTTACGGGCAGGATAACTATGGCTACACCTTC.

The V gene is TRBV7-8, the J gene TRBJ1-1; weak D call: TRBD1 (5 bases). CDR1 SGHVS and CDR2 FQNEAQ come from the germline V gene. Trimming cost V 10 bases and J 1 base, with 13 bases left between them. This CDR3 is built from 13 residues. As DNA, the CDR3 is TGTGCCACCATAGCTCAGGGGAACACTGAAGCTTTCTTT. Amino acid sequence: CATIAQGNTEAFF.

This chain connects TRBV4-3 to TRBJ2-2; 7 bases are a match to TRBD2. CDR3 length: 16 residues. V trimming: 0 bases; J trimming: 6 bases; junction bases outside the gene matches: 7. Germline V gene sequence: CDR1 LGHNA, CDR2 YSLEER. The CDR3 region is CASSQDPSGAPGELFF. The DNA for the CDR3 is TGCGCCAGCAGCCAAGATCCCAGCGGGGCCCCCGGGGAGCTGTTTTTT.

The CDR3 coding sequence is TGTGCCAGCAGTGCTAATACAGGGGGCGGCCAGCCCCAGCATTTT. Translating it yields CASSANTGGGQPQHF. The V gene is TRBV2, the J gene TRBJ1-5, with 9 bases identical to TRBD1. The trim removed 4 bases at V and 7 bases at J, leaving 8 bases unmatched. The length of the CDR3 is 15 residues. CDR1 and CDR2 from the germline V gene are SNHLY and FYNNEI.

The chain joins TRBV6-5 to TRBJ1-1; 7 positions agree with TRBD1. CDR1 is MNHEY, CDR2 SVGAGI, per germline. Trimming at V came to 5 bases and at J to 0 bases, leaving 6 bases not matched to a gene. This CDR3 comprises 15 residues. The CDR3 here is CASSMGDRLNTEAFF. The CDR3 coding sequence is TGTGCCAGCAGTATGGGGGACAGACTGAACACTGAAGCTTTCTTT.

CDR3 sequence: CASSPRPVRETQYF. The CDR3 nucleotides read TGCGCCAGCAGCCCGCGCCCGGTCCGGGAGACCCAGTACTTC. The chain joins TRBV4-1 to TRBJ2-5; D remains unclear. The CDR3 has 14 residues. Trimming shortened V by 4 bases and J by 5 bases, and 14 bases separated the two germline ends. CDR1 is MGHRA and CDR2 is YSYEKL in the germline V gene.

The chain is built from TRBV30 and TRBJ1-2; D possibly corresponds to TRBD1 (6 bases). With 0 bases removed from V and 4 bases from J, the gap between germline ends came to 18 bases. Germline CDR1 and CDR2: GTSNPN and SVGIG (reference sequence). The CDR3 length is 16 residues. CDR3 in DNA: TGTGCCTGGAGTGTACAACAGGGTTTCCCAGTCTATGGCTACACCTTC. Its translation is CAWSVQQGFPVYGYTF.

The genes are TRBV13 and TRBJ1-1; weak D call: TRBD1 (5 bases). Germline V gene sequence: CDR1 PRHDT, CDR2 FYEKMQ (reference sequence). Trimming removed 0 bases from V and 6 bases from J, with 5 bases in between. The CDR3 loop spans 12 amino acids. The CDR3 sequence is CASSLGGAEAFF. Written as DNA, the CDR3 is TGTGCCAGCAGCTTAGGAGGGGCTGAAGCTTTCTTT.

In DNA form, the CDR3 reads TGTGCCAGCAGCCAAGAACCTAGCGGGAGCAAATACACCGGGGAGCTGTTTTTT. Translation gives CASSQEPSGSKYTGELFF. The chain couples TRBV4-2 to TRBJ2-2, with 10 bases matching TRBD2. Germline CDR1 reads LGHNA; CDR2 reads YNFKEQ. Trimming cost V 0 bases and J 3 bases; bases outside gene matches: 7. The CDR3 totals 18 residues.